This is a list of T cell receptor beta chains from one sample in a study of blood T cell repertoires in COVID-19. Some clones are missing from TCRdb's copy, which holds only in-frame ones; the method was immunoSEQ multiplex PCR. The table has 310,000 or so clones, 83% seen once. Sequenced input: peripheral blood. These receptors originate from a woman aged 45-60 years with acute or convalescent COVID-19. CDR3s include the opening cysteine and the closing phenylalanine or tryptophan. The order of the fields is D gene, V gene, clone size, J gene, CDR3 protein, CDR3 DNA. A D gene is named only where the DNA matches it firmly. For some rows the clone size is stated as once, few or many, or as a class when expanded; others skip it.

TRBD1,TRBV6-5,NA,TRBJ1-2,CASRREPGTGEGYTF,TGTGCCAGCAGGAGGGAACCCGGGACAGGGGAAGGCTACACCTTC
NA,TRBV7-3,NA,TRBJ2-3,CASSPGLLITDTQYF,TGTGCCAGCAGCCCAGGACTCCTCATCACAGATACGCAGTATTTT
NA,TRBV27,NA,TRBJ1-4,CASSQGNEKLFF,TGTGCCAGCAGTCAGGGTAATGAAAAACTGTTTTTT
TRBD2,TRBV7-7,NA,TRBJ2-5,CASSHGTSQETQYF,TGTGCCAGCAGCCATGGGACTAGCCAAGAGACCCAGTACTTC
TRBD2,TRBV10-3,once,TRBJ2-3,CAIRGGGVNTDTQYF,TGTGCCATCAGAGGCGGGGGGGTGAATACAGATACGCAGTATTTT
NA,TRBV7-9,NA,TRBJ1-4,CASSSIGGDRGEKLFF,TGTGCCAGCAGCTCAATCGGGGGGGATAGAGGTGAAAAACTGTTTTTT
NA,TRBV18,NA,TRBJ2-7,CASSPTRLTYEQYF,TGTGCCAGCTCACCAACCAGGTTGACCTACGAGCAGTACTTC
TRBD2,TRBV3-1/TRBV3-2,NA,TRBJ2-3,CASAKNAGGPGDTQYF,TGTGCCAGCGCAAAGAATGCGGGAGGGCCAGGAGATACGCAGTATTTT
TRBD1,TRBV7-2,NA,TRBJ2-1,CASSLGGQGNYNEQFF,TGTGCCAGCAGCTTAGGCGGACAGGGGAACTACAATGAGCAGTTCTTC
NA,TRBV5-4,NA,TRBJ1-2,CASSLGQSYGYTF,TGTGCCAGCAGCTTGGGCCAGTCCTATGGCTACACCTTC
TRBD1,TRBV19,NA,TRBJ1-5,CASSDRGLGPQHF,TGTGCCAGTAGCGACAGGGGTCTGGGGCCCCAGCATTTT
NA,TRBV6-2/TRBV6-3,once,TRBJ2-7,CASSYNPMYGEQYF,TGTGCCAGCAGTTACAATCCCATGTACGGCGAGCAGTACTTC
NA,TRBV24-1,NA,TRBJ1-2,CATSDSAVYGYGYTF,TGTGCCACCAGTGATTCCGCGGTTTACGGCTATGGCTACACCTTC
TRBD1,TRBV10-3,few,TRBJ1-2,CAISEGQGRNYGYTF,TGTGCCATCAGTGAGGGACAGGGGAGAAACTATGGCTACACCTTC
NA,TRBV30,NA,TRBJ1-2,CAWSRGAYGYTF,TGTGCCTGGAGTCGGGGGGCCTATGGCTACACCTTC
NA,TRBV4-1,few,TRBJ1-1,CASSQVGGLGTEAFF,TGCGCCAGCAGCCAAGTTGGGGGGTTGGGCACTGAAGCTTTCTTT
NA,TRBV9,once,TRBJ2-3,CASQARQNTDTQYF,TGTGCCTCACAGGCCCGACAGAACACAGATACGCAGTATTTT
NA,TRBV14,NA,TRBJ1-6,CASSQEPGYNSPLHF,TGTGCCAGCAGCCAAGAGCCAGGATATAATTCACCCCTCCACTTT
TRBD1,TRBV7-2,NA,TRBJ2-7,CASSLRQGIEQYF,TGTGCCAGCAGCTTGCGACAGGGGATCGAGCAGTACTTC
TRBD2,TRBV5-1,NA,TRBJ2-7,CASSYASGRAGSYEQYF,TGCGCCAGCAGCTATGCTAGCGGGAGGGCCGGATCCTACGAGCAGTACTTC
TRBD1,TRBV6-4,NA,TRBJ1-2,CASSGGTGYGYTF,TGTGCCAGCAGTGGAGGGACAGGCTATGGCTACACCTTC
NA,TRBV7-3,NA,TRBJ1-2,CASSSARQANYGYTF,TGTGCCAGCAGCTCGGCCCGACAGGCTAACTATGGCTACACCTTC
NA,TRBV5-5,once,TRBJ1-2,CASSLLREDGYTF,TGTGCCAGCAGTCTCCTCCGGGAGGATGGCTACACCTTC
TRBD1,TRBV6-5,NA,TRBJ2-3,CASRSSTGMKTQYF,TGTGCCAGCAGATCCTCGACAGGGATGAAGACGCAGTATTTT
TRBD1,TRBV28,NA,TRBJ2-1,CASSTWDRVEDNEQFF,TGTGCCAGCAGTACCTGGGACAGGGTGGAGGACAATGAGCAGTTCTTC
NA,TRBV6-5,NA,TRBJ1-2,CASSLGRESGYTF,TGTGCCAGCAGTCTGGGGAGGGAGTCGGGCTACACCTTC
NA,TRBV2,NA,TRBJ2-5,CASTRDAETQYF,TGTGCCAGCACTCGGGATGCCGAGACCCAGTACTTC
TRBD2,TRBV7-9,few,TRBJ2-1,CASSLTSGRPRVYNEQFF,TGTGCCAGCAGCTTAACCAGCGGGAGGCCGCGGGTCTACAATGAGCAGTTCTTC
TRBD1,TRBV6-5,NA,TRBJ1-2,CASSTSGTGAYGYTF,TGTGCCAGCAGTACCTCCGGGACAGGGGCCTATGGCTACACCTTC
TRBD2,TRBV10-3,once,TRBJ2-5,CAISESSASGKETQYF,TGTGCCATCAGTGAGTCGTCGGCTAGCGGGAAAGAGACCCAGTACTTC
NA,TRBV3-1/TRBV3-2,NA,TRBJ2-3,CASRQASIYTDTQYF,TGTGCCAGCAGACAGGCATCCATATACACAGATACGCAGTATTTT
NA,TRBV7-9,NA,TRBJ1-1,CASSLQGETEAFF,TGTGCCAGCAGCTTACAGGGCGAAACTGAAGCTTTCTTT
NA,TRBV30,few,TRBJ1-3,CAWGRGGRGNTIYF,TGTGCCTGGGGTCGGGGGGGCCGTGGAAACACCATATATTTT
NA,TRBV3-1/TRBV3-2,NA,TRBJ1-2,CASSQDGAGEIYGYTF,TGTGCCAGCAGCCAAGATGGTGCAGGGGAAATCTATGGCTACACCTTC
NA,TRBV7-9,NA,TRBJ2-3,CASSLSQVTDTQYF,TGTGCCAGCAGCTTATCACAGGTTACAGATACGCAGTATTTT
NA,TRBV2,NA,TRBJ1-5,CASSGTRQNQPQHF,TGTGCCAGCAGTGGGACACGGCAAAATCAGCCCCAGCATTTT
TRBD2,TRBV10-1,NA,TRBJ2-6,CASSGGSGANVLTF,TGCGCCAGCAGCGGGGGGTCTGGGGCCAACGTCCTGACTTTC
TRBD1,TRBV27,once,TRBJ1-5,CASSSLDRANQPQHF,TGTGCCAGCAGTTCCTTGGACAGGGCCAATCAGCCCCAGCATTTT
TRBD1,TRBV2,few,TRBJ1-5,CASSGQGGNQPQHF,TGTGCCAGCAGCGGACAGGGGGGCAATCAGCCCCAGCATTTT
TRBD2,TRBV9,NA,TRBJ2-2,CASSAGLVSGELFF,TGTGCCAGCAGCGCGGGACTAGTTAGCGGGGAGCTGTTTTTT
NA,TRBV20-1,few,TRBJ2-2,CSAREKLFF,TGCAGTGCTAGGGAGAAGCTGTTTTTT
TRBD1,TRBV11-2,NA,TRBJ2-6,CASSTGQGRSGANVLTF,TGTGCCAGCAGCACCGGACAGGGGAGGTCTGGGGCCAACGTCCTGACTTTC
NA,TRBV6-1,NA,TRBJ2-2,CASSENRVDGELFF,TGTGCCAGCAGTGAGAACAGGGTTGACGGGGAGCTGTTTTTT
TRBD1,TRBV7-2,NA,TRBJ1-6,CASSPGQVDAPLHF,TGTGCCAGCAGCCCCGGACAGGTGGACGCACCCCTCCACTTT
TRBD1,TRBV19,NA,TRBJ1-2,CASGLENRGRANYGYTF,TGTGCCAGTGGTTTGGAGAACAGGGGAAGAGCTAACTATGGCTACACCTTC
NA,TRBV23-1,NA,TRBJ1-2,CASSGQNYGYTF,TGCGCCAGCAGCGGACAGAACTATGGCTACACCTTC
TRBD1,TRBV7-8,NA,TRBJ1-5,CASSQGALNQPQHF,TGTGCCAGCAGCCAGGGGGCCCTCAATCAGCCCCAGCATTTT
TRBD1,TRBV28,NA,TRBJ1-2,CASSPTGVEGYTF,TGTGCCAGCAGTCCTACAGGGGTGGAGGGCTACACCTTC
NA,TRBV3-1/TRBV3-2,NA,TRBJ1-3,CASSLGRAGGNTIYF,TGTGCCAGCAGCCTAGGCAGGGCCGGTGGAAACACCATATATTTT
TRBD1,TRBV2,NA,TRBJ1-5,CASTPDRSGSNQPQHF,TGTGCCAGCACTCCGGACAGGTCGGGTAGCAATCAGCCCCAGCATTTT
TRBD1,TRBV28,NA,TRBJ1-2,CASSEGQGVNYGYTF,TGTGCCAGCAGTGAAGGACAGGGCGTTAACTATGGCTACACCTTC
TRBD2,TRBV4-2,once,TRBJ2-7,CASSQMALTGTSGSKGYEQYF,TGTGCCAGCAGCCAAATGGCACTCACCGGGACTAGCGGGAGTAAGGGGTACGAGCAGTACTTC